This T cell receptor beta chain was identified during a study of shared clonotypes between healthy human individuals. Trimming took off 2 bases at V and 5 bases at J, with 12 bases between the two ends. This CDR3 is built from 14 residues. Germline V gene sequence: CDR1 MDHEN, CDR2 SYDVKM. Repertoires were generated with immunoSEQ multiplex PCR, while TCRdb's copy carries only in-frame clones and drops some. The sample gives fewer than 3 million clones, roughly 92% of which show up once; around 0.35% is in the top ten. The rearrangement uses TRBV28 and TRBJ1-2; D gene unclear. The clonotype originates from a man younger than 35 in good health. Some clones in this sample may be carry-over from other donors' samples. The sequenced sample was naive CD4+ T cells from PBMCs. Subset indicated: CD45RA+ positively selected. DNA for the CDR3: TGTGCCAGCAGTTTAATAGGGCCAACTTATGGCTACACCTTC. This gives the protein CASSLIGPTYGYTF.